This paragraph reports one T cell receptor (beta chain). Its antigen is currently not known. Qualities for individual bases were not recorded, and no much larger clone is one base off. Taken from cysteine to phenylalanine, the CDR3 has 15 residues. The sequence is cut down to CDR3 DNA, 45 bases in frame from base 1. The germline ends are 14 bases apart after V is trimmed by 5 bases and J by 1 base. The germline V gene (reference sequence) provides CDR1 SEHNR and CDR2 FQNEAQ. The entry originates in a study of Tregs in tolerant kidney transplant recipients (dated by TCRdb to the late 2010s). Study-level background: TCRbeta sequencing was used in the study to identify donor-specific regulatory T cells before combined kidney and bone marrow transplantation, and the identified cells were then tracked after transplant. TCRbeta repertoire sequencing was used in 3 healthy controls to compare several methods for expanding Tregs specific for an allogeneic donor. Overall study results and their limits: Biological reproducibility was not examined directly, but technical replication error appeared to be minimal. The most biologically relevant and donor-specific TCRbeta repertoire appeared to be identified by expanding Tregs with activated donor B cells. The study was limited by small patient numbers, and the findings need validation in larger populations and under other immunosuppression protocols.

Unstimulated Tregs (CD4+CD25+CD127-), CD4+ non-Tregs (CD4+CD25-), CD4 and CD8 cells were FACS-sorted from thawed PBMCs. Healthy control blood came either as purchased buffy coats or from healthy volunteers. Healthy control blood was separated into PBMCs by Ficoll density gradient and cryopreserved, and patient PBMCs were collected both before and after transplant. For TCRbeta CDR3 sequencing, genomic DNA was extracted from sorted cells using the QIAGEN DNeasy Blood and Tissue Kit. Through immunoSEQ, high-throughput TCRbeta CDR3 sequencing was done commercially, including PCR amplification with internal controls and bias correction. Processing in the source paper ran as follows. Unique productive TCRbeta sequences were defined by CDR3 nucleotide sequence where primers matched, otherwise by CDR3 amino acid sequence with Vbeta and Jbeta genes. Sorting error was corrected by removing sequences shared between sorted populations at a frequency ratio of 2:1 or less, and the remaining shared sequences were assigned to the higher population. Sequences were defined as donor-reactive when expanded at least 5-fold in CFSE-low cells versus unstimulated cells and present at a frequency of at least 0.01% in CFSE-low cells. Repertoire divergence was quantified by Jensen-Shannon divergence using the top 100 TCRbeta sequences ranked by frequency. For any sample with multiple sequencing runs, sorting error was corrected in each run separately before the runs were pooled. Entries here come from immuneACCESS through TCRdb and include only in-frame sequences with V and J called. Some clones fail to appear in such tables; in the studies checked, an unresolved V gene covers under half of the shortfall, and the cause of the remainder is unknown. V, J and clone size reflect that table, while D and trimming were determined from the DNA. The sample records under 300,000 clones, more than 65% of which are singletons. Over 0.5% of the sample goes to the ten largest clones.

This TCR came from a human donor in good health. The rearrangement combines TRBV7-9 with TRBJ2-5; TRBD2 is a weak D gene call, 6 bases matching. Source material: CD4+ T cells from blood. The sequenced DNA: TGTGCCAGCAGCCCGCGGGCGGGGTTCCAAGAGACCCAGTACTTC. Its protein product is CASSPRAGFQETQYF.